The T cell receptor (beta chain) under discussion was sequenced for a study of cytomegalovirus exposure and HLA in healthy donors. This clone has a handful of counts. Amplification used 60 Vbeta primers and 13 Jbeta primers. Measured with immunoSEQ multiplex PCR; TCRdb has only the in-frame clones, and not every one. The table has approximately 120,000 clones, about 84% seen once. Trimming shortened V by 8 bases and J by 7 bases, and 20 bases separated the two germline ends. This CDR3 comprises 13 residues. Germline loops: CDR1 GTSNPN, CDR2 SVGIG (reference sequence). The sequencing input was PBMCs. The source is a man in his forties in good health and CMV-seronegative. The V call is TRBV30, the J call TRBJ1-2; D may be TRBD1 (5 bases). The CDR3 DNA follows: TGTGCCACGAGAGTGTTAGGGGTTCGTGGCTACACCTTC. Translating gives CATRVLGVRGYTF.